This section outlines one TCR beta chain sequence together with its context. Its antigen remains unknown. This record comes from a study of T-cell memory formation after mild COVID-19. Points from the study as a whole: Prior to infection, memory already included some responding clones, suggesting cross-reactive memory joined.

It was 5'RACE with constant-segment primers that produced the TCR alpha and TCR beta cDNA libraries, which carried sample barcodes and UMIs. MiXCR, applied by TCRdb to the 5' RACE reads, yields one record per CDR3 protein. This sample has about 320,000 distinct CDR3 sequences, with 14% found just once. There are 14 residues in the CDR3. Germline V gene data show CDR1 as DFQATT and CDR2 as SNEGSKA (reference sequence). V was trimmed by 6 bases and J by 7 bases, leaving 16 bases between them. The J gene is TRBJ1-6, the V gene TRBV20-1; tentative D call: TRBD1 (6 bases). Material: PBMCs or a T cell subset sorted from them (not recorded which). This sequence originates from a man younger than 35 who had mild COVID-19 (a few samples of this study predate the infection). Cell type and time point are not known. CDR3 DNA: TGCAGTGCCCACATACAGGGAGACAATTCACCCCTCCACTTT. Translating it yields CSAHIQGDNSPLHF.